This T cell receptor beta chain is from a study of blood T cell repertoires in COVID-19. Study as a whole: Spain, Italy and the United States supplied samples that represented acute and convalescent COVID-19. In each case, the material was cDNA or gDNA derived from T cells, B-cell-depleted T cells, or PBMCs.

The CDR3 has 16 residues. Per the germline V gene, CDR1 is SSHAT and CDR2 is FNYEAQ (reference sequence). Produced via immunoSEQ multiplex PCR; TCRdb's table is partial and in-frame only. Of more than 150,000 clones in the sample, 89% are singletons; the top ten hold about 3%. To note about this clone: The junction departs from the called germline gene at one end, perhaps through a read error.

Material for sequencing was peripheral blood. The TCR originated in a man aged 60 to 69 with acute or convalescent COVID-19. The chain has TRBV7-7 and TRBJ1-1; a weak D match, TRBD1 (5 bases). As DNA, the CDR3 is TGTGCTAGCAGCTTAGATGACCGGACACGGAACACTGAAGCTTTCTTT. It specifies CASSLDDRTRNTEAFF.